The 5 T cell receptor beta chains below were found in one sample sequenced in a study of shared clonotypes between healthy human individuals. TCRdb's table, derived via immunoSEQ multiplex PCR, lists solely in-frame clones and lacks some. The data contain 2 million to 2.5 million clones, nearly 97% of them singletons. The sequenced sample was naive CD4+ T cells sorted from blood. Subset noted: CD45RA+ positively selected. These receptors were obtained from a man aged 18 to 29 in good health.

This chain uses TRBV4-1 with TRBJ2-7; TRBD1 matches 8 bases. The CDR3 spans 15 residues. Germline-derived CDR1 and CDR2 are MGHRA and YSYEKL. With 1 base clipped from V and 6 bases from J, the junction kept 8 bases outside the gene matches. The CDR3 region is CASSQGSGGLAEQYF. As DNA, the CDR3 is TGCGCCAGCAGCCAAGGATCAGGGGGCTTAGCCGAGCAGTACTTC.

As DNA, the CDR3 is TGTGCCACAAGGGGACTAGCGGATACCGGGGAGCTGTTTTTT. It yields the protein CATRGLADTGELFF. This chain joins TRBV15 and TRBJ2-2; 11 bases align to TRBD2. V lost 9 bases and J lost 5; bases outside the gene matches: 5. The germline V gene has CDR1 LNHNV and CDR2 YYDKDF (reference sequence). The CDR3 loop spans 14 amino acids.

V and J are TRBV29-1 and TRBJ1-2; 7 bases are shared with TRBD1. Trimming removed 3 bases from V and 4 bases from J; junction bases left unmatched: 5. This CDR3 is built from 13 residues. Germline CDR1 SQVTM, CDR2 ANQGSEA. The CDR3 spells CSVDWGQLYGYTF. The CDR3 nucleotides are TGCAGCGTTGACTGGGGACAGCTCTATGGCTACACCTTC.

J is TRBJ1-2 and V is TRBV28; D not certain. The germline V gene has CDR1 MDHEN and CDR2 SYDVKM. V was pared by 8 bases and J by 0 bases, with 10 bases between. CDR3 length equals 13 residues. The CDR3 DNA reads TGTGCCAGCCTGGATTTAGCTAACTATGGCTACACCTTC. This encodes CASLDLANYGYTF.

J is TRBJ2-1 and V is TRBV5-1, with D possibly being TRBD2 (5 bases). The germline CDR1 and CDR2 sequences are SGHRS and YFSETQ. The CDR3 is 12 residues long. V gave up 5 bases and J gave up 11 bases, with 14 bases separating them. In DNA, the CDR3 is TGCGCCAGCAGTTCCGTCCCGGGAAAGCAGTTCTTC. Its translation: CASSSVPGKQFF.